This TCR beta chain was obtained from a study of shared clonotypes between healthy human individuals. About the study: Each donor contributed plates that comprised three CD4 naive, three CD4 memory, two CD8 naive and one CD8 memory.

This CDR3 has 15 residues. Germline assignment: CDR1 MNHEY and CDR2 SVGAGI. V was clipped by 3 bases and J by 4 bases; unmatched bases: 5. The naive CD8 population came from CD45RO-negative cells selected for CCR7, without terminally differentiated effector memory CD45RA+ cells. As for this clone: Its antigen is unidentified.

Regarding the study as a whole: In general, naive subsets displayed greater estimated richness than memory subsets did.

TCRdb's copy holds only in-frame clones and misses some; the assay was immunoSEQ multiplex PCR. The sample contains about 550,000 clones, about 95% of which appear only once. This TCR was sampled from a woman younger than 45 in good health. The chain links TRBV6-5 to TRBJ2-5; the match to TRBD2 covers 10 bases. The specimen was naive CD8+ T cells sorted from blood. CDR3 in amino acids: CASSYLAGVRETQYF. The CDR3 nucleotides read TGTGCCAGCAGTTATCTAGCGGGAGTGAGAGAGACCCAGTACTTC.